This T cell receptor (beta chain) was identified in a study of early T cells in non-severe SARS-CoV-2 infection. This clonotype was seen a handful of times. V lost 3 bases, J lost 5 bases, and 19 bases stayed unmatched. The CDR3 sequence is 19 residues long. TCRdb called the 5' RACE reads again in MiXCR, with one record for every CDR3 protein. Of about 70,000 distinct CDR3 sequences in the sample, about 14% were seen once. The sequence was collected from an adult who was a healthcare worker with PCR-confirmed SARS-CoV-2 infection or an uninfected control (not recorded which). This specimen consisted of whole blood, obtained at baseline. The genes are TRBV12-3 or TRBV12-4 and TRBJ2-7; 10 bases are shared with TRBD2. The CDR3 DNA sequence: TGTGCCAGCAGTTTTCGCCTAGCGGGGGCCCTTTTGGGCCAGGACGAGCAGTACTTC. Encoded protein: CASSFRLAGALLGQDEQYF.